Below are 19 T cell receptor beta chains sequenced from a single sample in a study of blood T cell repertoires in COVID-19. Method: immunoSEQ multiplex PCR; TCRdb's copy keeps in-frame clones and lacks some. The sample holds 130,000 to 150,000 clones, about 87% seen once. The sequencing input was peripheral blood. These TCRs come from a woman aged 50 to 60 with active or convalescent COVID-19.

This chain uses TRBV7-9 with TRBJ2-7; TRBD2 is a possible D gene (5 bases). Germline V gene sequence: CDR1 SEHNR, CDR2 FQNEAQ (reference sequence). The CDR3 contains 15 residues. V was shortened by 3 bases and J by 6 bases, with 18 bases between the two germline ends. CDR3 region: CASSLRSGPGSEQYF. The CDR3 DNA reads TGTGCCAGCAGCTTGAGGTCAGGACCGGGAAGCGAGCAGTACTTC.

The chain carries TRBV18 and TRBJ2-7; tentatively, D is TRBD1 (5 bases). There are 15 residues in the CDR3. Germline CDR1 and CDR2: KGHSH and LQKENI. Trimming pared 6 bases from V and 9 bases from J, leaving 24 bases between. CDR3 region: CASSSEGLLLQVQYF. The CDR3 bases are TGTGCCAGCTCGTCCGAAGGTTTATTGCTACAGGTGCAGTACTTC.

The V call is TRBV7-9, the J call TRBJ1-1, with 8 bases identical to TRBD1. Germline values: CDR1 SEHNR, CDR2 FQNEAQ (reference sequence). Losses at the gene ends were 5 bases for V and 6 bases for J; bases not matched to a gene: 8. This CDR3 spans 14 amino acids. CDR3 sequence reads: CASSKQQGGAEAFF. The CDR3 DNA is TGTGCCAGCAGCAAACAACAGGGGGGCGCTGAAGCTTTCTTT.

The CDR3 protein is CASSTGGGSNQPQHF. CDR3 in DNA: TGTGCCAGCAGCACAGGGGGGGGCAGCAATCAGCCCCAGCATTTT. The chain carries TRBV6-2 or TRBV6-3 and TRBJ1-5; 8 nucleotides line up with TRBD1. From germline, CDR1 is MNHEY and CDR2 SVGEGT. The CDR3 is 15 amino acids. With V trimmed by 6 bases and J by 1 base, 5 bases remained unmatched.

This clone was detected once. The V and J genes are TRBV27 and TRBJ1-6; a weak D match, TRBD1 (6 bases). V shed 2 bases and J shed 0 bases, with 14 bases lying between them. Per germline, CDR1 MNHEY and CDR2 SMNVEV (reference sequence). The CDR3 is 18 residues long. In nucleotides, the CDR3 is TGTGCCAGCAGTTTAGGCGGACAGTTCAGCTCCTATAATTCACCCCTCCACTTT. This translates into CASSLGGQFSSYNSPLHF.

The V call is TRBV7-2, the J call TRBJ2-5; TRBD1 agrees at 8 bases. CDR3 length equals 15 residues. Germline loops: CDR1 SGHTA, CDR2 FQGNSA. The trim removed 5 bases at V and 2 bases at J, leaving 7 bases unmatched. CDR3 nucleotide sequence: TGTGCCAGCAGCCGGCACAGGGGGGCGCAAGAGACCCAGTACTTC. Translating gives CASSRHRGAQETQYF.

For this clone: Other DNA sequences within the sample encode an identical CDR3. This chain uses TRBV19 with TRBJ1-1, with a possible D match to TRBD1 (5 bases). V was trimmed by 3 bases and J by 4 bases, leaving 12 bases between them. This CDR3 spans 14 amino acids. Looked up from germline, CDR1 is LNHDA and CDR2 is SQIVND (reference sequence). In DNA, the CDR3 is TGTGCCAGTAGTATCTCAGGGTTGGGCACTGAAGCTTTCTTT. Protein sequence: CASSISGLGTEAFF.

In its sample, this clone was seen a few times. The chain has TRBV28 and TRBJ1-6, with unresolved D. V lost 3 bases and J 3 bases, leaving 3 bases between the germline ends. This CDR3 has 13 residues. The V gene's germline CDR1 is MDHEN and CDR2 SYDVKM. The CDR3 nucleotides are TGTGCCAGCAGTTTCATCTATAATTCACCCCTCCACTTT. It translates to CASSFIYNSPLHF.

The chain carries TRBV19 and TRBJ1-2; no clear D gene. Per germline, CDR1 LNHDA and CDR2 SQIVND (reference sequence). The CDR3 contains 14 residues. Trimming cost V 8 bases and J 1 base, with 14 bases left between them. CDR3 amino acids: CASLEGPGNYGYTF. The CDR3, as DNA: TGTGCCAGTCTGGAGGGCCCCGGTAACTATGGCTACACCTTC.

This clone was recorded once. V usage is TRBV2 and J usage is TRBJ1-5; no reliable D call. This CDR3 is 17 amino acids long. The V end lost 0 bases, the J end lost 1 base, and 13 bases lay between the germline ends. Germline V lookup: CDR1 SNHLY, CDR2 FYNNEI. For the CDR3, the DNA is TGTGCCAGCAGTGAAGCGCTTGGCCCCATGAGCAATCAGCCCCAGCATTTT. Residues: CASSEALGPMSNQPQHF.

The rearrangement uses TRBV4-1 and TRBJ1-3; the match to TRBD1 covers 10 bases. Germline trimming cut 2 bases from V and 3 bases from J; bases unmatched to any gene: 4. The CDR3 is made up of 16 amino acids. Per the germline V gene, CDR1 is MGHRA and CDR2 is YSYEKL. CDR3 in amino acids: CASSQWDRGGGNTIYF. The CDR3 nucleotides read TGCGCCAGCAGCCAATGGGACAGGGGAGGTGGAAACACCATATATTTT.

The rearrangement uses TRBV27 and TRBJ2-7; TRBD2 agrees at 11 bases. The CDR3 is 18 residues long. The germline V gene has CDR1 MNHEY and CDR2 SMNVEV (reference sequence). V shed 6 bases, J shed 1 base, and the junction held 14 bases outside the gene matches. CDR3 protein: CASRRYIPGTSGSYEQYF. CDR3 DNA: TGTGCCAGCAGACGTTACATCCCCGGGACTAGCGGATCCTACGAGCAGTACTTC.

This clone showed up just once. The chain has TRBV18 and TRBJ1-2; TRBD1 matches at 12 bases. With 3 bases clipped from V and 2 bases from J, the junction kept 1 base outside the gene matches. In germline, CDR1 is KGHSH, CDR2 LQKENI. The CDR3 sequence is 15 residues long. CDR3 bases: TGTGCCAGCTCACCGGGACAGGGGGCCAACTATGGCTACACCTTC. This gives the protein CASSPGQGANYGYTF.

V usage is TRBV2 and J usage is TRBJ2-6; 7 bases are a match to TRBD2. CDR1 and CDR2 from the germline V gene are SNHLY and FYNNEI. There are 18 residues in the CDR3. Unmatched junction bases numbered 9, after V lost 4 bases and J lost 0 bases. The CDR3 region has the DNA TGTGCCAGCAGTGGAGAGCGGGGCTCTTACTCTGGGGCCAACGTCCTGACTTTC. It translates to CASSGERGSYSGANVLTF.

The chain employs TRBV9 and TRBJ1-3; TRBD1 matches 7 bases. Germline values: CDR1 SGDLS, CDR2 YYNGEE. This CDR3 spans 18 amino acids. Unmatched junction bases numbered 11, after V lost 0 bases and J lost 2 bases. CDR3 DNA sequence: TGTGCCAGCAGCGTAGTCGGCCAGGGGGAAAGGGCTGGAAACACCATATATTTT. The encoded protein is CASSVVGQGERAGNTIYF.

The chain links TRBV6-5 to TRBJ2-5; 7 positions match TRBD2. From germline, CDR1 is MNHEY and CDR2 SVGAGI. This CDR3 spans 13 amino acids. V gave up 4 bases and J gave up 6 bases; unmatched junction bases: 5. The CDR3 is CASSSGGRKTQYF. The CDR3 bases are TGTGCCAGCAGTTCGGGGGGAAGGAAGACCCAGTACTTC.

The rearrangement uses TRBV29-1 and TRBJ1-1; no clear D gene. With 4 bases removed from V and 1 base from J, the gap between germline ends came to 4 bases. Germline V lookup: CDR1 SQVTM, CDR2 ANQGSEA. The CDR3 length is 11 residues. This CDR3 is CSVAQNTEAFF. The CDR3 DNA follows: TGCAGCGTTGCCCAGAACACTGAAGCTTTCTTT.

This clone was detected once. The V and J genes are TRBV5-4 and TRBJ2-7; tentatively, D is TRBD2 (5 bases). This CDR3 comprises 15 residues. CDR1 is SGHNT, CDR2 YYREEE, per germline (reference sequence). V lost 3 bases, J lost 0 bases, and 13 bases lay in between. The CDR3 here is CASSSSSASSYEQYF. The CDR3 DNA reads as TGTGCCAGCAGCTCGAGTAGCGCCAGCTCCTACGAGCAGTACTTC.

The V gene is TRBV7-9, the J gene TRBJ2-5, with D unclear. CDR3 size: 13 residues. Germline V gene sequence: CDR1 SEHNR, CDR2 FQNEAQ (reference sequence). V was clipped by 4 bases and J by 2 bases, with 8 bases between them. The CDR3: CASSYIPQETQYF. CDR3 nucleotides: TGTGCCAGCAGCTACATACCTCAAGAGACCCAGTACTTC.